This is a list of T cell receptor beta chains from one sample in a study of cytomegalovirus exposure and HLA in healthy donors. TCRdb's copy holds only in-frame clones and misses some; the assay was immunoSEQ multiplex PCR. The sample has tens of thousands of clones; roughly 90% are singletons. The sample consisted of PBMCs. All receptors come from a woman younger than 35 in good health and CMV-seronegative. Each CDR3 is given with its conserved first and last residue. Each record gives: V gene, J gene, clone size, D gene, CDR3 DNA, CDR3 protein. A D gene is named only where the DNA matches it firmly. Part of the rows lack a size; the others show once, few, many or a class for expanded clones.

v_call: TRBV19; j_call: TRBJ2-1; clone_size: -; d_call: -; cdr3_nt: TGTGCCAGTAGTACTACCTCCTCCTACAATGAGCAGTTCTTC; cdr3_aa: CASSTTSSYNEQFF
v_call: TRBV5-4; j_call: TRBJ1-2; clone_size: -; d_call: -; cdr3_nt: TGTGCCAGCAGCCACACCCTGGGCGCAAACTATGGCTACACCTTC; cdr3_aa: CASSHTLGANYGYTF
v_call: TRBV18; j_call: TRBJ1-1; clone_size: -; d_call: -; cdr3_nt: TGTGCCAGCTCCCCCCCCCGGCTGGGCGTTGGGAACACTGAAGCTTTCTTT; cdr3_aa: CASSPPRLGVGNTEAFF
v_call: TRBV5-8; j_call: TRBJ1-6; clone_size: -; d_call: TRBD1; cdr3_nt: TGTGCCAGCACCCGAGACAGGGCTAATTCACCCCTCCACTTT; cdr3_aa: CASTRDRANSPLHF
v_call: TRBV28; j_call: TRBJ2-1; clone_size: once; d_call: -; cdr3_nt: TGTGCCAGCAGACCGGGGATCGGGTCAAGGGTATACAATGAGCAGTTCTTC; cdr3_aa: CASRPGIGSRVYNEQFF
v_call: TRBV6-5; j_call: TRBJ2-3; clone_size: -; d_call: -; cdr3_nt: TGTGCCAGCAGTTACTCGTGGGCCCGGGACTCAGATACGCAGTATTTT; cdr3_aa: CASSYSWARDSDTQYF
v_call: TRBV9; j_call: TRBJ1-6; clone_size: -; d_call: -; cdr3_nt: TGTGCCAGCAGCCTAAGTTTTAGAGATTCACCCCTCCACTTT; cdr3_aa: CASSLSFRDSPLHF
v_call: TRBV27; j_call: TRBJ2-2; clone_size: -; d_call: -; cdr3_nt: TGTGCCAGCTCATTTGGAGCGGTGAACACCGGGGAGCTGTTTTTT; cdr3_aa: CASSFGAVNTGELFF
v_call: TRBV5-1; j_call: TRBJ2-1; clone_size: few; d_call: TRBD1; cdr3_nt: TGCGCCAGCAGCTTCGGGACAGGGAGCTACAATGAGCAGTTCTTC; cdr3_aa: CASSFGTGSYNEQFF
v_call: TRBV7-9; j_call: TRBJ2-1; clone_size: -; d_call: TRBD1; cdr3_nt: TGTGCCAGCAGCTTTCACGGGACAGTTAACAATGAGCAGTTCTTC; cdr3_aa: CASSFHGTVNNEQFF
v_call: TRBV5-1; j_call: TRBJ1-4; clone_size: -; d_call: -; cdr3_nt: TGCGCCAGCAGCTTGGCTAGTAGTTCTGAAAAACTGTTTTTT; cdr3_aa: CASSLASSSEKLFF
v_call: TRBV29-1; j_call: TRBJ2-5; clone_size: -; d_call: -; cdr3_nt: TGCAGCGTTGCTAGGTCTGACTTTTACCAAGAGACCCAGTACTTC; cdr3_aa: CSVARSDFYQETQYF
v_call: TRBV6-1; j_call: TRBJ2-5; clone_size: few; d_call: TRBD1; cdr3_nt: TGTGCCAGCAGTGGATGGACAGGGGGCAAAGAGACCCAGTACTTC; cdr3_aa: CASSGWTGGKETQYF
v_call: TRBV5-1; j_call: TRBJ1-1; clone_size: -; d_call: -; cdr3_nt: TGCGCCAGCAGCTTGAGGGACACATTGAACACTGAAGCTTTCTTT; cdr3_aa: CASSLRDTLNTEAFF
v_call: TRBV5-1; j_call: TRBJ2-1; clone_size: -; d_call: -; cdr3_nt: TGCGCCAGCAGCTTGGAGGGCGGGGCGGCCAATGAGCAGTTCTTC; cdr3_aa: CASSLEGGAANEQFF
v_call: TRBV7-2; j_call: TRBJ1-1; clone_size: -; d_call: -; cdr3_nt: TGTGCCAGCAGCACGCCCACAGGGATTGCTTTCTTT; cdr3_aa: CASSTPTGIAFF
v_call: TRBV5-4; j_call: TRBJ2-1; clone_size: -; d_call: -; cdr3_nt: TGTGCCAGCACGGACACCTACAATGAGCAGTTCTTC; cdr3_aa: CASTDTYNEQFF
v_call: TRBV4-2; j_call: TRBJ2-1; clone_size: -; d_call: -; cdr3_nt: TGTGCCAGCAGCCGTCAGCGGACTCGTTACAATGAGCAGTTCTTC; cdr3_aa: CASSRQRTRYNEQFF
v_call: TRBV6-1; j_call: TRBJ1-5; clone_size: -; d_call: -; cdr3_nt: TGTGCCAGCAGTGAATACCGGGGGATGGGAAGTCAGCCCCAGCATTTT; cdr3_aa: CASSEYRGMGSQPQHF
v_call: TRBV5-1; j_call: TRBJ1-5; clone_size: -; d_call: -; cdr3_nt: TGCGCCAGCAGCGAGGGGGGGAACAATCAGCCCCAGCATTTT; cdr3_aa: CASSEGGNNQPQHF
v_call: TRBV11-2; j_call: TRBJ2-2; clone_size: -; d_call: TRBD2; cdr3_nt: TGTGCCAGCAGCTACGGGAAAGCGGGGACCGGGGAGCTGTTTTTT; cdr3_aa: CASSYGKAGTGELFF
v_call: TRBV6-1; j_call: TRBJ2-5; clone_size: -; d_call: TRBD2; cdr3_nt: TGTGCCAGCAGTGCCGAAAGAACTAGGGCGGGGGGGCCACTGGAGACCCAGTACTTC; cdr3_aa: CASSAERTRAGGPLETQYF
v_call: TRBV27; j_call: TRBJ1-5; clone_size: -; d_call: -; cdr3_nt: TGTGCCAGCAGCCCCGTTGGGGCGTATGATAGCAATCAGCCCCAGCATTTT; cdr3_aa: CASSPVGAYDSNQPQHF
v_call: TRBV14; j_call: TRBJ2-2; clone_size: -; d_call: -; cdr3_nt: TGTGCCAGCAGCCCCTATCGGGGCCTAGCGACTAACACCGGGGAGCTGTTTTTT; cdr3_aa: CASSPYRGLATNTGELFF
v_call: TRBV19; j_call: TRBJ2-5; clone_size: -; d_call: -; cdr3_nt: TGTGCCAGTAGTGCCCGTTATCTTCGGGAGACCCAGTACTTC; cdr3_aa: CASSARYLRETQYF
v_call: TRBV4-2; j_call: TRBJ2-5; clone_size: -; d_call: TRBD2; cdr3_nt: TGTGCCAGCAGCCCAGGCGGGGGAGCGGGAGAGACCCAGTACTTC; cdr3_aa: CASSPGGGAGETQYF
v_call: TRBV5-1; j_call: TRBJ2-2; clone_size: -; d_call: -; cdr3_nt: TGCGCCAGCAGCTCCATGTTTTGGGCGGGAATAAACACCGGGGAGCTGTTTTTT; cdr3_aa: CASSSMFWAGINTGELFF
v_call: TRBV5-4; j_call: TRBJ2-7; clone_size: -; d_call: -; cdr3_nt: TGTGCCAGCAGCTGGGACAAGGCCTACGAGCAGTACTTC; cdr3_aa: CASSWDKAYEQYF
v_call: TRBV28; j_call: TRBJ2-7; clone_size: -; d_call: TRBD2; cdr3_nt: TGTGCCAGCAGTTTGCGGGGGGCAGGGGCCTACGAGCAGTACTTC; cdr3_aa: CASSLRGAGAYEQYF
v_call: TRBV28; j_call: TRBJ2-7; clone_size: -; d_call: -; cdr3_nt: TGTGCCAGCAGTTCAGGGTCTTTTAACGATTGGAACGAGCAGTACTTC; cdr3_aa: CASSSGSFNDWNEQYF
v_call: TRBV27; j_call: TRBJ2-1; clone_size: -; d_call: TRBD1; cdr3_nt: TGTGCCAGCAAAACACAGGGGGCGGGCAATGAGCAGTTCTTC; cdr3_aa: CASKTQGAGNEQFF
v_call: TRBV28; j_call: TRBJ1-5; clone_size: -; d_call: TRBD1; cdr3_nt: TGTGCCAGCAGTTCAGGGGGCGACGGCAATCAGCCCCAGCATTTT; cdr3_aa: CASSSGGDGNQPQHF
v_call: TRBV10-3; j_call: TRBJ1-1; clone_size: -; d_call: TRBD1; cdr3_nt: TGTGCCATCAGTGAGCCTTCGACAGGGGCACCTGGTATCACTGAAGCTTTCTTT; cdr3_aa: CAISEPSTGAPGITEAFF
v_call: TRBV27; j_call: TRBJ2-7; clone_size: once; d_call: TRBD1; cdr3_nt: TGTGCCAGTCGATCCGGGACAGGGGGAATCCACGAGCAGTACTTC; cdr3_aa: CASRSGTGGIHEQYF
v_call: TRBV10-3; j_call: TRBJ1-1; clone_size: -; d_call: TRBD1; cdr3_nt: TGTGCCATCAGTGTTCAGGGGGGTGACACTGAAGCTTTCTTT; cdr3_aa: CAISVQGGDTEAFF
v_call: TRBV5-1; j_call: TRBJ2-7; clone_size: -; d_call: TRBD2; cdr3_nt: TGCGCCAGCAGCTCGGGACTAGCGGAACCCTACGAGCAGTACTTC; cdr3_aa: CASSSGLAEPYEQYF
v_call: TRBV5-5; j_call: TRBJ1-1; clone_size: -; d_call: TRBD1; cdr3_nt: TGTGCCAGCAGCCAGGGACAGGGCCTCGCTGAAGCTTTCTTT; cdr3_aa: CASSQGQGLAEAFF
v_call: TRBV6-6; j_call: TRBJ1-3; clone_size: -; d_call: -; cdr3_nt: TGTGCCAGCAGTTCGCCCGCGGGCGCAGCCGGAAACACCATATATTTT; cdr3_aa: CASSSPAGAAGNTIYF
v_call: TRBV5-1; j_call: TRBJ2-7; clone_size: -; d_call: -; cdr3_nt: TGCGCCAGCACCCAAAGTCCCAGCGGAACCGGAGACGAGCAGTACTTC; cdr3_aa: CASTQSPSGTGDEQYF